This entry describes one TCR beta chain. This entry belongs to a study of T cell clones after liver transplantation. The wider study: Liver transplant recipients had immunosuppression withdrawal attempted within 2 years.

Clones were read by immunoSEQ multiplex PCR, and TCRdb kept only the in-frame ones, dropping some. This sample has fewer than 65,000 clones, with about 70% found just once. CDR3 length: 14 residues. Trimming took off 2 bases at V and 6 bases at J, with 13 bases between the two ends. In germline, CDR1 is SGHAT, CDR2 FQNNGV. This sample comprised CD4+ T cells from blood, obtained at the 22-month timepoint. This sequence was found in a human patient who received a liver transplant. Some T cells may possibly be graft donor cells. This rearrangement joins TRBV11-2 to TRBJ1-1, with a weak D call TRBD1 (5 bases). CDR3 coding DNA: TGTGCCAGCAGCTTAAACCTGGAGGGGTCTGAAGCTTTCTTT. It yields the protein CASSLNLEGSEAFF.